This TCR beta chain emerged from a study of cytomegalovirus exposure and HLA in healthy donors. Study outcomes and limitations: Within an earlier analysis, most TCR beta V segments proved productive either about 87% or about 30% of the time. TCR beta sequences numbering roughly 18,000 were associated with HLA alleles at 0.05 false discovery rate in a later analysis.

The germline CDR1 and CDR2 sequences are MNHEY and SMNVEV (reference sequence). This CDR3 comprises 13 residues. V shed 4 bases and J shed 7 bases, with 11 bases lying between them. Of note for this clone: Its specificity is not known. Other DNA sequences in this sample translate to the same CDR3.

Use of 60 Vbeta and 13 Jbeta primers characterized the PCR. The table came from immunoSEQ multiplex PCR; TCRdb's copy has only in-frame clones and leaves some out. Of about 77,000 clones in the sample, around three quarters were seen once. The V gene is TRBV27, the J gene TRBJ1-5, with D perhaps matching TRBD1 (5 bases). Sequenced material: PBMCs. This TCR was sampled from a man between 40 and 49 years old in good health and CMV-seronegative. The CDR3 spells CASSWGGSQPQHF. The CDR3 DNA reads TGTGCCAGCAGTTGGGGGGGGAGCCAGCCCCAGCATTTT.